Listed below are T cell receptor beta chains from one sample, sequenced in a study of cytomegalovirus exposure and HLA in healthy donors. Some clones are missing from TCRdb's copy, which holds only in-frame ones; the method was immunoSEQ multiplex PCR. In total, the table holds just under 80,000 clones. Sequenced sample: PBMCs. These receptors all come from a man aged 18 to 29 in good health and CMV-seropositive. Each CDR3 is given with its conserved first and last residue. D genes are given only for firm matches.

V	J	D	CDR3	DNA
TRBV7-2	TRBJ2-7	-	CASSLAGIPWGVGEQYF	TGTGCCAGCAGCTTAGCAGGGATACCGTGGGGGGTGGGCGAGCAGTACTTC
TRBV7-9	TRBJ2-5	-	CASSLLGTFQETQYF	TGTGCCAGCAGCTTACTCGGGACATTCCAAGAGACCCAGTACTTC
TRBV6-1	TRBJ2-2	-	CASRRNRDNGELFF	TGTGCCAGCAGGAGGAACAGGGATAACGGGGAGCTGTTTTTT
TRBV18	TRBJ1-1	-	CASSPWGGENTEAFF	TGTGCCAGCTCACCCTGGGGGGGCGAGAACACTGAAGCTTTCTTT
TRBV5-1	TRBJ2-1	-	CASIRRWLSEFF	TGCGCCAGCATCAGGAGGTGGCTATCGGAGTTCTTC
TRBV5-8	TRBJ2-7	-	CASSHNYEQYF	TGTGCCAGCAGCCACAATTACGAGCAGTACTTC
TRBV6-1	TRBJ1-4	-	CASSEAPDFNEKLFF	TGTGCCAGCAGTGAAGCCCCGGACTTTAATGAAAAACTGTTTTTT
TRBV7-9	TRBJ2-7	-	CASSSGLTYEQYF	TGTGCCAGCAGCTCGGGACTGACCTACGAGCAGTACTTC
TRBV28	TRBJ1-2	TRBD1	CASSLRDRTNYGYTF	TGTGCCAGCAGCCTCCGGGACAGGACTAACTATGGCTACACCTTC
TRBV11-2	TRBJ2-3	-	CASSLGPRNGVRIDTQYF	TGTGCCAGCAGCTTAGGACCAAGGAACGGCGTGAGGATAGATACGCAGTATTTT
TRBV4-1	TRBJ2-6	TRBD2	CASSSGGSNSGANVLTF	TGCGCCAGCAGCTCGGGGGGGTCTAACTCTGGGGCCAACGTCCTGACTTTC
TRBV6-6	TRBJ1-5	TRBD1	CASRSTEGAGGQPQHF	TGTGCCAGCAGAAGTACTGAGGGGGCTGGGGGTCAGCCCCAGCATTTT
TRBV29-1	TRBJ2-7	TRBD1	CSVSAGTGVLGDEQYF	TGCAGCGTATCCGCCGGGACAGGGGTACTTGGCGACGAGCAGTACTTC
TRBV6-6	TRBJ1-2	-	CASSYKGDGYTF	TGTGCCAGCAGTTATAAAGGGGATGGCTACACCTTC
TRBV28	TRBJ1-2	-	CASSLRGGGGGYTF	TGTGCCAGCAGCTTGAGGGGGGGAGGGGGTGGCTACACCTTC
TRBV6-5	TRBJ1-5	-	CASSYGHSNQPQHF	TGTGCCAGCAGTTACGGGCATAGCAATCAGCCCCAGCATTTT
TRBV28	TRBJ2-3	TRBD2	CASSPPSGGRDTQYF	TGTGCCAGCAGTCCTCCTAGCGGGGGGCGGGATACGCAGTATTTT
TRBV9	TRBJ2-7	TRBD1	CASSARTGSSYEQYF	TGTGCCAGCAGCGCGCGGACAGGGAGCTCCTACGAGCAGTACTTC
TRBV5-1	TRBJ1-6	TRBD1	CASSFSGQGLNSPLHF	TGCGCCAGCAGCTTTTCGGGACAGGGGCTCAATTCACCCCTCCACTTT
TRBV6-5	TRBJ1-1	-	CASSGQRNTEAFF	TGTGCCAGCAGTGGACAGAGGAACACTGAAGCTTTCTTT
TRBV13	TRBJ1-1	-	CASSRGLQGWNTEAFF	TGTGCCAGCAGCCGCGGGCTACAGGGCTGGAACACTGAAGCTTTCTTT
TRBV28	TRBJ2-2	TRBD1	CASSYTGGNTGELFF	TGTGCCAGCAGTTATACAGGGGGAAACACCGGGGAGCTGTTTTTT
TRBV10-1	TRBJ2-1	TRBD2	CASSEGLRGGYNEQFF	TGCGCCAGCAGTGAGGGGCTGCGGGGGGGCTACAATGAGCAGTTCTTC
TRBV25-1	TRBJ2-1	TRBD2	CASSEWGTSGRWNEQFF	TGTGCCAGCAGTGAATGGGGGACTAGCGGGAGGTGGAATGAGCAGTTCTTC
TRBV9	TRBJ2-7	-	CASSVEGSGSSYEQYF	TGTGCCAGCAGCGTAGAGGGTAGCGGCAGCTCCTACGAGCAGTACTTC
TRBV4-1	TRBJ1-2	TRBD1	CASSPKTGVDGYTF	TGCGCCAGCAGCCCGAAGACAGGGGTAGATGGCTACACCTTC
TRBV4-1	TRBJ2-1	TRBD2	CASSRLGLATYNEQFF	TGCGCCAGCAGCCGCCTGGGACTAGCTACCTACAATGAGCAGTTCTTC
TRBV27	TRBJ1-1	-	CASSPGGFTEAFF	TGTGCCAGCAGCCCGGGGGGGTTCACTGAAGCTTTCTTT
TRBV9	TRBJ1-4	-	CASSVEGINEKLFF	TGTGCCAGCAGCGTAGAGGGGATTAATGAAAAACTGTTTTTT
TRBV18	TRBJ1-1	-	CASSPLSRASQGTNTEAFF	TGTGCCAGCTCACCGTTATCGAGAGCTTCGCAGGGGACGAACACTGAAGCTTTCTTT
TRBV29-1	TRBJ1-3	-	CSVEMQGSGRGNTIYF	TGCAGCGTTGAAATGCAGGGTTCAGGTCGTGGAAACACCATATATTTT
TRBV29-1	TRBJ1-5	TRBD1	CSVRLDRESNQPQHF	TGCAGCGTCAGACTTGACAGGGAAAGCAATCAGCCCCAGCATTTT
TRBV5-1	TRBJ1-1	-	CASSLDRLDTEAFF	TGCGCCAGCAGCTTGGATCGTCTTGACACTGAAGCTTTCTTT
TRBV6-5	TRBJ2-3	-	CASSYGSGITDTQYF	TGTGCCAGCAGTTACGGGTCAGGGATCACAGATACGCAGTATTTT
TRBV7-2	TRBJ1-1	-	CASSLEALYTEAFF	TGTGCCAGCAGCTTAGAAGCCCTATACACTGAAGCTTTCTTT
TRBV4-2	TRBJ1-3	-	CASSQGRGPGNTIHF	TGTGCCAGCAGCCAAGGGAGAGGGCCTGGAAACACCATACATTTT
TRBV6-6	TRBJ2-7	-	CASRRSRGQAYEQYF	TGTGCCAGCAGACGCAGCAGGGGCCAGGCCTACGAGCAGTACTTC
TRBV7-9	TRBJ2-3	-	CASSLARSGDTDTQYF	TGTGCCAGCAGCTTAGCGCGATCAGGGGACACAGATACGCAGTATTTT
TRBV5-1	TRBJ2-2	TRBD2	CASSWGLAGGTGELFF	TGCGCCAGCAGCTGGGGACTAGCGGGAGGCACCGGGGAGCTGTTTTTT
TRBV19	TRBJ2-1	-	CASKGLNNEQFF	TGTGCCAGTAAGGGACTTAACAATGAGCAGTTCTTC
TRBV4-1	TRBJ2-2	-	CASSHPTTDGAGNTGELFF	TGCGCCAGCAGCCATCCAACGACCGACGGAGCGGGGAACACCGGGGAGCTGTTTTTT
TRBV19	TRBJ1-4	-	CASSKMGRGANEKLFF	TGTGCCAGTAGTAAAATGGGTCGGGGGGCGAATGAAAAACTGTTTTTT
TRBV9	TRBJ2-3	TRBD2	CASSVTSGGAIDTQYF	TGTGCCAGCAGCGTCACTAGCGGGGGGGCGATAGATACGCAGTATTTT
TRBV6-1	TRBJ2-7	-	CASSDRPDYEQYF	TGTGCCAGCAGTGACCGCCCAGACTACGAGCAGTACTTC
TRBV27	TRBJ2-2	-	CASSPVGQNTNTGELFF	TGTGCCAGCAGTCCCGTAGGACAGAATACGAACACCGGGGAGCTGTTTTTT
TRBV7-2	TRBJ1-2	-	CASSLALGDTPYGYTF	TGTGCCAGCAGCTTAGCGCTCGGGGATACGCCCTATGGCTACACCTTC
TRBV10-3	TRBJ1-4	-	CAIRPDSYNEKLFF	TGTGCCATCAGACCGGACAGCTATAATGAAAAACTGTTTTTT
TRBV14	TRBJ2-7	TRBD1	CASSRRQGSYEQYF	TGTGCCAGCAGCCGAAGACAGGGCTCCTACGAGCAGTACTTC
TRBV18	TRBJ2-7	TRBD1	CASSHGTASIYEQYF	TGTGCCAGCTCACACGGGACAGCGTCTATCTACGAGCAGTACTTC
TRBV9	TRBJ1-1	-	CASSEVRGGVVEAFF	TGTGCCAGCAGCGAGGTCCGGGGGGGGGTTGTTGAAGCTTTCTTT
TRBV6-6	TRBJ2-7	TRBD1	CASKGGTGGYEQYF	TGTGCCAGCAAAGGGGGGACAGGGGGTTACGAGCAGTACTTC
TRBV28	TRBJ1-1	-	CASSATTANTEAFF	TGTGCCAGCAGTGCGACGACAGCGAACACTGAAGCTTTCTTT
TRBV6-1	TRBJ2-3	TRBD2	CASSGMESGGPADTQYF	TGTGCCAGCAGTGGGATGGAGTCGGGGGGGCCAGCAGATACGCAGTATTTT
TRBV7-2	TRBJ1-1	-	CASSLSYSMNTEAFF	TGTGCCAGCAGCTTATCGTACAGCATGAACACTGAAGCTTTCTTT
TRBV25-1	TRBJ2-7	-	CASSEETAYEQYF	TGTGCCAGCAGTGAGGAGACAGCTTACGAGCAGTACTTC
TRBV5-1	TRBJ1-2	TRBD1	CASSPAIGTGYGYTF	TGCGCCAGCAGCCCGGCAATTGGGACAGGCTATGGCTACACCTTC
TRBV19	TRBJ1-2	TRBD1	CASSIQGQGVPNF	TGTGCCAGTAGTATACAAGGACAGGGAGTACCCAACTTC
TRBV23-1	TRBJ1-5	TRBD1	CASRRGLDRGGSNQPQHF	TGCGCCAGCAGAAGGGGACTGGACAGGGGGGGGAGCAATCAGCCCCAGCATTTT
TRBV6-5	TRBJ1-2	-	CASTDRGGNGYTF	TGTGCCAGCACGGACAGAGGAGGTAATGGCTACACCTTC